Sequencing of this TCR beta chain was carried out in a study of identical twins. Ten or more counts support this clonotype. Its antigen is not known. CDR1 is MNHEY, CDR2 SVGAGI, per germline. This CDR3 is 11 amino acids long. Trimming stripped 7 bases from V and 10 bases from J, with 11 bases between. General study points: These conclusions were based on statistical analysis (cross-sectional, not following the same donors).

Via MiXCR, TCRdb re-called the 5' RACE reads, giving one row per CDR3 protein. This sample has about 200,000 distinct CDR3 sequences, with around a tenth found just once. The sequenced material came from memory (CD45RO+) T cells sorted from blood. This receptor was identified in a woman younger than 30 in good health. The rearrangement uses TRBV6-5 and TRBJ2-1; D is ambiguous. The CDR3 bases are TGTGCCAGCACTTCTGGACCGGAGCAGTTCTTC. The encoded protein is CASTSGPEQFF.